The 8 T cell receptor beta chains given below trace back to one sample, sequenced in a study of long-term antiretroviral therapy in people with HIV. Version v3.0 of the immunoSEQ assay was performed at survey level. Clones were sequenced by immunoSEQ multiplex PCR, and TCRdb holds only the in-frame ones, with some missing. The sample consists of approximately 29,000 clones, over 90% of them appearing once. Material: unsorted PBMCs, obtained 6.2 years after starting antiretroviral therapy. These receptors all come from a man aged 40-55 years with HIV.

V is TRBV10-3 and J is TRBJ2-3, with unresolved D. The length of the CDR3 is 11 residues. V was trimmed by 5 bases and J by 6 bases, leaving 6 bases between them. Germline CDR1 is ENHRY and CDR2 is SYGVKD. CDR3 DNA: TGTGCCATCAGTACCGGGGATACGCAGTATTTT. It translates to CAISTGDTQYF.

The rearrangement uses TRBV5-4 and TRBJ2-1; TRBD1 agrees at 7 bases. Unmatched junction bases numbered 12, after V lost 0 bases and J lost 9 bases. Germline CDR1 reads SGHNT; CDR2 reads YYREEE (reference sequence). The CDR3 has 16 residues. The CDR3 loop reads CASSLGGAGGLSEQFF. CDR3 in DNA: TGTGCCAGCAGCTTGGGAGGGGCAGGGGGTTTAAGTGAGCAGTTCTTC. Drawing the rest from reference TRBV5-4 and TRBJ2-1, the complete variable domain is ETGVTQSPTHLIKTRGQQVTLRCSSQSGHNTVSWYQQALGQGPQFIFQYYREEENGRGNFPPRFSGLQFPNYSSELNVNALELDDSALYLCASSLGGAGGLSEQFFGPGTRLTVL.

The CDR3 region has the DNA TGTGCCAGCAGCTTACCCGGACTAGCGGGGGATACCTACAATGAGCAGTTCTTC. This gives the protein CASSLPGLAGDTYNEQFF. V is TRBV7-8 and J is TRBJ2-1; 13 nucleotides match TRBD2. CDR3 length equals 18 residues. J gave up 2 bases and V 2 bases, and 6 bases lay outside the gene matches. Germline values: CDR1 SGHVS, CDR2 FQNEAQ.

The chain combines TRBV21-1 with TRBJ2-7; TRBD1, the D gene given by the table, was not confirmed from the DNA. TRBV21-1 is designated a pseudogene. The CDR3 is made up of 16 amino acids. The CDR3, as DNA: TGTGCCAGCAGCAAAGGAGGACAGGGTTTTTCCTACGAGCAGTACTTC. Its translation: CASSKGGQGFSYEQYF.

CDR3 nucleotides: TGTGCCAGCAGTGCCCTTGCCGGACAGGGTTACACCGGGGAGCTGTTTTTT. Encoded protein: CASSALAGQGYTGELFF. This rearrangement joins TRBV6-1 to TRBJ2-2; 8 bases agree with TRBD1. CDR3 length: 17 amino acids. The germline V gene has CDR1 MNHNS and CDR2 SASEGT. The V and J ends lost 4 bases and 3 bases, in that order; junction bases with no gene match: 10.

This sequence joins TRBV4-2 and TRBJ2-2; D is unresolved. The CDR3 covers 18 residues. Germline V gene sequence: CDR1 LGHNA, CDR2 YNFKEQ. V was shortened by 0 bases and J by 0 bases, with 14 bases between the two germline ends. The DNA of the CDR3 is TGTGCCAGCAGCCAAGATGAGTCGGTACTGACGAACACCGGGGAGCTGTTTTTT. Its protein is CASSQDESVLTNTGELFF.

This clone was seen just once. One end of the junction does not line up with germline, which may come from a read error. The chain carries TRBV7-7 and TRBJ2-5; D call uncertain. The CDR3 sequence is 14 residues long. From germline, CDR1 is SSHAT and CDR2 FNYEAQ (reference sequence). CDR3 nucleotides: TGTGCTAGCAGCCCCCCAGGCCACCAAGAGACCCAGTACTTC. It translates to CASSPPGHQETQYF.

CDR3 sequence reads: CASSLERRDEQFF. The CDR3 region has the DNA TGTGCCAGCAGCTTAGAACGTCGGGATGAGCAGTTCTTC. The chain recombines TRBV11-3 with TRBJ2-1; D unclear. The CDR3 covers 13 residues. Germline values: CDR1 SGHNT, CDR2 YENEEA. The V end was cut by 0 bases, the J end by 8 bases, with 8 bases between.